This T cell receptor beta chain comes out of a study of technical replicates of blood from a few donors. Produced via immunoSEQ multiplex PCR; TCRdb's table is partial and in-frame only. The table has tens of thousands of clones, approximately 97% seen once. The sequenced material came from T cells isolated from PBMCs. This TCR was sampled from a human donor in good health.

The CDR3 spells CASRERRTEAFF. The CDR3 DNA is TGTGCCAGCAGGGAGAGACGGACTGAAGCTTTCTTT. The V gene is TRBV6-6, the J gene TRBJ1-1; no reliable D call. The V gene lost 6 bases and the J gene lost 5 bases, with 10 bases spanning the gap. The CDR3 extends over 12 amino acids. Germline-derived CDR1 and CDR2 are MNHNY and SVGAGI (reference sequence).